Here is one TCR beta chain with its context. This clonotype was seen repeatedly, ten times or more. Which antigen it targets is not known. Base qualities are not recorded, but no much larger clone differs from it by a single base. This sample is part of a study of T cells in Graves' hyperthyroidism and ophthalmopathy (dated by TCRdb to the late 2010s). At the level of the whole study: Peripheral blood samples were taken at the time of initial diagnosis, prior to any treatment. TCR Vbeta CDR3 sequencing of 130 to 150 peripheral blood samples (43 ophthalmopathy, about 80 hyperthyroidism and approximately 17 progressor patients) is reported in the paper. For training and testing, the 100 or so patients in the discovery cohort were randomly divided in a 7:3 ratio. To identify distinguishing TCR V-J signatures, a discovery cohort of 90 to 100 patients was used, comprising approximately 40 with Graves' ophthalmopathy and some 60 with stable Graves' hyperthyroidism. Prospective prediction of ophthalmopathy was tested in an independent validation cohort of fewer than 20 hyperthyroidism patients and some 17 patients who later progressed to ophthalmopathy. In addition, the study compared T-cell repertoires in thyroid tissue and in blood from six Graves' hyperthyroidism patients. After blood sampling, hyperthyroidism patients were treated with methimazole at a starting dose of 30 mg daily, and ophthalmopathy patients were treated with high-dose intravenous methylprednisolone. What the work shows at the level of the full study, not this receptor alone: No statistical method was used to set the sample size in advance, and investigators knew the group allocation. Blood samples also contained most of the expanded thyroid clonotypes (frequency above 0.001), which suggests that blood repertoires may reflect thyroid immune responses. During validation, the model predicted progression to ophthalmopathy a median of about 6.3 months ahead of onset, with 60% to 71% sensitivity and 72% to 85% specificity. A 13 V-J signature model separated ophthalmopathy from stable hyperthyroidism, with around 90% sensitivity and around 84% specificity in cross-validation and 80%/75% in testing.

In the ophthalmopathy patients, disease was moderately to severely active, with a Clinical Activity Score of 3 or more, a NOSPECS grade of 4 or more, and a duration of less than 3 months. Patients with uncontrolled infections, other autoimmune diseases, pregnancy or lactation were excluded. Clinical symptoms, serum thyroxine and TRAb, thyroid ultrasound, and orbital computed tomography formed the basis for the diagnoses. Ficoll-Paque density gradient centrifugation was used to isolate PBMCs from 9.5 to 10 ml of fresh peripheral blood. Total RNA was extracted using Trizol reagent, and RNA quality was assessed on an Agilent 2100 Bioanalyzer. Trimming costs V 6 bases and J 1 base, and their ends lie 13 bases apart. For CDR1 and CDR2, the germline V gene lists SGHTS and YDEGEE. The CDR3, from cysteine to phenylalanine, totals 14 residues. Kept here is only the CDR3 DNA, which spans 42 bases and is read in frame from base 1.

Amplification of TCR beta CDR3 regions was carried out from RNA transcripts. A first-round RT-PCR of the TCR CDR3 used the HTBI primer set with the Qiagen OneStep RT-PCR kit. A second multiplex PCR round built the libraries, followed by size selection and purification. Sequencing of the libraries was done on an Illumina HiSeq2000 using paired-end 100 bp reads. The original methods were these. SOAPnuke was used to process the raw data, throwing out any read that contained adapters or uncalled bases, had a mean Phred below 15, or lacked an exact constant-primer or identifier match. High-quality paired reads were merged with COPE v1.2.5, and unique nucleotide sequences were defined as clonotypes. Clonotypes were aligned to IMGT TRBV, TRBD and TRBJ reference segments using MiTCR v1.1. The analysis was restricted to V-J combinations with a frequency above 0.0001, which together covered 99% to 99.2% of the repertoires. The TCS score was defined as the ratio of F50 (clonal expansion) to E x V (chaos), calculated using BLOSUM62-based TCRdist between CDR3 peptides within each V-J. Welch's t-statistics and random forest reduced roughly 500 V-J features to roughly 13, which were used in a naive Bayes classifier (R e1071). TCRdb redid the processing of the public reads, applying fastp at Q25 and MiXCR, and retained in-frame beta chains. Each entry is one CDR3 protein sequence, shown with its most common DNA and genes. TCRdb, not the original authors, processed these V and J calls. For this sample the table gives about 520,000 distinct CDR3 sequences, of which approximately 24% were detected only once. About 11% of the sample is taken by the ten largest.

Sequencing was done on a sample of blood. The chain is assembled from TRBV5-8 and TRBJ1-2; there is no confident call for the D gene. The TCR comes from a woman aged 25 to 45 with Graves' ophthalmopathy. DNA sequence: TGTGCCAGCACCCTTAACTGGGGTAACTATGGCTACACCTTC. Translated, it reads CASTLNWGNYGYTF.